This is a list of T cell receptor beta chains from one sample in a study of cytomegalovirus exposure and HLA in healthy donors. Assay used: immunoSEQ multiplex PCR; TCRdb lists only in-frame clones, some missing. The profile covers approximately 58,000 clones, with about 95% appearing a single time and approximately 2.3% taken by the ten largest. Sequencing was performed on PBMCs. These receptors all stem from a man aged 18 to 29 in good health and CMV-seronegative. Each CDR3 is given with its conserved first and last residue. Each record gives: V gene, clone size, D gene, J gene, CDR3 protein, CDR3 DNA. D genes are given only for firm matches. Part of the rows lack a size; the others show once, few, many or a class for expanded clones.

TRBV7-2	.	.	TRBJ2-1	CASSLVGTSYNEQFF	TGTGCCAGCAGCTTAGTCGGGACAAGTTACAATGAGCAGTTCTTC
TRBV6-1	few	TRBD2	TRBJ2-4	CASSESKVDGGNIQYF	TGTGCCAGCAGTGAATCAAAGGTGGACGGGGGGAACATTCAGTACTTC
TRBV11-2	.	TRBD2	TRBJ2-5	CASSQGLAYQETQYF	TGTGCCAGCAGCCAGGGACTAGCGTACCAAGAGACCCAGTACTTC
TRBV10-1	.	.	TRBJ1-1	CASSPAGVNTEAFF	TGCGCCAGCAGTCCGGCCGGAGTTAACACTGAAGCTTTCTTT
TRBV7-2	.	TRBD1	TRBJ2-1	CASSWDRTTYNEQFF	TGTGCCAGCAGCTGGGACAGGACGACCTACAATGAGCAGTTCTTC
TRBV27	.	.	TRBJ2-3	CASSPRLGSTDTQYF	TGTGCCAGCAGTCCTCGACTGGGTAGCACAGATACGCAGTATTTT
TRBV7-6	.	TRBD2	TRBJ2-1	CASSSVGLGETGGNEQFF	TGTGCCAGCAGCTCCGTGGGACTAGGTGAAACAGGTGGGAATGAGCAGTTCTTC
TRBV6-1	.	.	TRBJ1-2	CASSAPEGRIDYGYTF	TGTGCCAGCAGTGCCCCCGAGGGGAGGATTGACTATGGCTACACCTTC
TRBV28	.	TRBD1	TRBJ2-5	CASSSAGGYQETQYF	TGTGCCAGCAGTTCCGCAGGGGGATACCAAGAGACCCAGTACTTC
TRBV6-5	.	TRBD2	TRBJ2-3	CASSYKAGVGDTQYF	TGTGCCAGCAGTTACAAGGCGGGAGTAGGGGATACGCAGTATTTT
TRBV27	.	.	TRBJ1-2	CASSPSDTYYGYTF	TGTGCCAGCAGTCCTTCCGACACATACTATGGCTACACCTTC
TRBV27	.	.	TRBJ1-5	CASSFRGAGGGPQHF	TGTGCCAGCAGTTTCAGGGGAGCCGGAGGAGGTCCCCAGCATTTT
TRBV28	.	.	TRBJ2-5	CASRFAGRETQYF	TGTGCCAGCAGGTTCGCAGGGCGGGAGACCCAGTACTTC